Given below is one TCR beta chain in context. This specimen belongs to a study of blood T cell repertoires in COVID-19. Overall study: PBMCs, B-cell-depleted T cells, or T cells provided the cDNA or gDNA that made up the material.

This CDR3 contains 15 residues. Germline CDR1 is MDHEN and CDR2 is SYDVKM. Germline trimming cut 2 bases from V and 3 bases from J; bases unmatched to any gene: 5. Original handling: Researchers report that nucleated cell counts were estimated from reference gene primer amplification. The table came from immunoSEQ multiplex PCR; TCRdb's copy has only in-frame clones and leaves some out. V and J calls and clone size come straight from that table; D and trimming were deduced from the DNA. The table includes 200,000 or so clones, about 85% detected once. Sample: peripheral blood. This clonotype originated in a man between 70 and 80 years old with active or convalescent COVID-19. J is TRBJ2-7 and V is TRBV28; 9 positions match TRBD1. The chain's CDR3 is CASSLTGTGSYEQYF. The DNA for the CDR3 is TGTGCCAGCAGTTTAACCGGGACAGGGAGCTACGAGCAGTACTTC.